This entry features one T cell receptor (beta chain) sequence. Its specific antigen is unknown. Within one base of it there is no much larger clone, and no base qualities were kept. The same CDR3 also results from other DNA sequences found in this sample. This entry is derived from a study of beta chain features in type 1 diabetes (dated by TCRdb to 2016 to 2019). With respect to the entire study: No differences in mean age, gender distribution, total cell number or subset yield were found between patients and healthy donors. A total of around 110,000,000 sorted cells were examined across all samples, and a strong correlation was observed between cell number per subset and RNA yield. In the study, TCRB repertoires of sorted circulating CD4+ T cell subsets from recently diagnosed type 1 diabetes patients were compared with those of matched healthy donors. Regulatory and stem cell-like memory subsets were isolated from only 8 patients and roughly eight healthy donors, whereas naive and central memory subsets came from all 30 or so donors. General conclusions and limits of the study: Naive, central memory and regulatory TCRB repertoires appeared more similar among patients than among healthy donors. Because cDNA rather than genomic DNA was sequenced, highly expressing activated cells could have been over-represented, although no difference in activation and CD3 levels was found between groups. PCR may preferentially amplify shorter templates, but because patient and control samples were amplified and corrected together, any resulting skew would affect both groups equally. Only small numbers of individuals were included in the HLA sub-analyses, which left unresolved whether HLA type had any influence on TCRB rearrangement. Type 1 diabetes patients showed a moderate but significant shortening of TCRB CDR3 length in all four CD4+ subsets. At VDJ recombination sites, patients with type 1 diabetes made fewer insertions and deleted more nucleotides, a pattern implying thymic rearrangement abnormalities.

The germline V gene yields SGHRS for CDR1 and YFSETQ for CDR2. Reading from cysteine to phenylalanine, the CDR3 counts 15 amino acids. The retained sequence is limited to the CDR3, 45 bases, with the frame set at the first base. The germline V end is reduced by 2 bases and the J end by 2 bases; junction bases left unmatched: 3. From each donor, a single peripheral blood sample of approximately 120 mL on average was drawn into heparinised tubes. Using a panel that included CD45RO, CCR7, CD25, CD127, CD95 and CD27, naive, central memory, regulatory and stem cell-like memory CD4+ T cells were sorted on a BD FACSAria II. Every sorted population had a purity above 95%. PBMCs were isolated right away by Lymphoprep density gradient centrifugation and were stained directly, without culture. To minimize batch effects, samples were stained and sorted in pairs, one healthy donor with one patient per experiment.

The entire amount of isolated RNA was reverse transcribed using the High Capacity cDNA Reverse Transcription Kit, so the sequenced TCRB transcripts were expressed ones. Deep immunoSEQ sequencing was performed on naive, central memory and regulatory T cell samples, with an average of around 3.4 million total reads per sample. Sorted cells were lysed in RLT buffer and RNA was extracted with DNase-treated RNeasy Micro or Mini kits, depending on cell number. Each cell subset was processed on its own to prevent cross-contamination, while patient and healthy donor samples were processed together. The immunoSEQ multiplex PCR was used to amplify TCRB sequences from cDNA, yielding 87-bp fragments that span the CDR3 region. Amplicons were sequenced on the Illumina HiSeq platform. Per the source publication's procedure: PCR bias was corrected computationally using synthetic template baselines, and reads within Hamming distance 2 were collapsed, with unmergeable singletons discarded. Reads were aligned against IMGT so that V, D and J genes, CDR3 length and insertions or deletions at six rearrangement sites could be assigned. Within each subset, clonotype counts were normalized to sorted cell number, after which true diversity and Gini coefficients were computed with the tcR R package. The overlap coefficient, calculated on TCRB nucleotide sequences, was used to quantify repertoire sharing. As a proxy for the pre-selection repertoire, out-of-frame TCRB sequences from naive cells were analyzed. The clones in this table, taken by TCRdb from immuneACCESS, are in-frame only. Not every clone is retained; where verified, under half of the shortfall comes from an unresolved V gene, and the cause of the rest is unknown. V, J and clone size are taken as reported in that table, and D and trimming were inferred from the DNA itself. This sample gives just over 600,000 clones in total; around 15% of them show up just once. 0.09% to 0.095% of the sample is held by the ten biggest clonotypes.

Sequencing was done on a sample of naive CD4+ T cells from blood. The sample's cell subset or site label, in plain terms: true naive CD4+ T cells. Recombination connected TRBV5-1 to TRBJ1-5, with 8 middle bases fitting TRBD1. This TCR was recovered from a young man in good health. The nucleotide sequence reads as follows: TGCGCCAGCAGCTTAGGACAGGGACGCAATCAGCCCCAGCATTTT. It encodes CASSLGQGRNQPQHF. Beyond the CDR3, the reference TRBV5-1 and TRBJ1-5 genes provide the residues; the full variable domain reads: KAGVTQTPRYLIKTRGQQVTLSCSPISGHRSVSWYQQTPGQGLQFLFEYFSETQRNKGNFPGRFSGRQFSNSRSEMNVSTLELGDSALYLCASSLGQGRNQPQHFGDGTRLSIL.